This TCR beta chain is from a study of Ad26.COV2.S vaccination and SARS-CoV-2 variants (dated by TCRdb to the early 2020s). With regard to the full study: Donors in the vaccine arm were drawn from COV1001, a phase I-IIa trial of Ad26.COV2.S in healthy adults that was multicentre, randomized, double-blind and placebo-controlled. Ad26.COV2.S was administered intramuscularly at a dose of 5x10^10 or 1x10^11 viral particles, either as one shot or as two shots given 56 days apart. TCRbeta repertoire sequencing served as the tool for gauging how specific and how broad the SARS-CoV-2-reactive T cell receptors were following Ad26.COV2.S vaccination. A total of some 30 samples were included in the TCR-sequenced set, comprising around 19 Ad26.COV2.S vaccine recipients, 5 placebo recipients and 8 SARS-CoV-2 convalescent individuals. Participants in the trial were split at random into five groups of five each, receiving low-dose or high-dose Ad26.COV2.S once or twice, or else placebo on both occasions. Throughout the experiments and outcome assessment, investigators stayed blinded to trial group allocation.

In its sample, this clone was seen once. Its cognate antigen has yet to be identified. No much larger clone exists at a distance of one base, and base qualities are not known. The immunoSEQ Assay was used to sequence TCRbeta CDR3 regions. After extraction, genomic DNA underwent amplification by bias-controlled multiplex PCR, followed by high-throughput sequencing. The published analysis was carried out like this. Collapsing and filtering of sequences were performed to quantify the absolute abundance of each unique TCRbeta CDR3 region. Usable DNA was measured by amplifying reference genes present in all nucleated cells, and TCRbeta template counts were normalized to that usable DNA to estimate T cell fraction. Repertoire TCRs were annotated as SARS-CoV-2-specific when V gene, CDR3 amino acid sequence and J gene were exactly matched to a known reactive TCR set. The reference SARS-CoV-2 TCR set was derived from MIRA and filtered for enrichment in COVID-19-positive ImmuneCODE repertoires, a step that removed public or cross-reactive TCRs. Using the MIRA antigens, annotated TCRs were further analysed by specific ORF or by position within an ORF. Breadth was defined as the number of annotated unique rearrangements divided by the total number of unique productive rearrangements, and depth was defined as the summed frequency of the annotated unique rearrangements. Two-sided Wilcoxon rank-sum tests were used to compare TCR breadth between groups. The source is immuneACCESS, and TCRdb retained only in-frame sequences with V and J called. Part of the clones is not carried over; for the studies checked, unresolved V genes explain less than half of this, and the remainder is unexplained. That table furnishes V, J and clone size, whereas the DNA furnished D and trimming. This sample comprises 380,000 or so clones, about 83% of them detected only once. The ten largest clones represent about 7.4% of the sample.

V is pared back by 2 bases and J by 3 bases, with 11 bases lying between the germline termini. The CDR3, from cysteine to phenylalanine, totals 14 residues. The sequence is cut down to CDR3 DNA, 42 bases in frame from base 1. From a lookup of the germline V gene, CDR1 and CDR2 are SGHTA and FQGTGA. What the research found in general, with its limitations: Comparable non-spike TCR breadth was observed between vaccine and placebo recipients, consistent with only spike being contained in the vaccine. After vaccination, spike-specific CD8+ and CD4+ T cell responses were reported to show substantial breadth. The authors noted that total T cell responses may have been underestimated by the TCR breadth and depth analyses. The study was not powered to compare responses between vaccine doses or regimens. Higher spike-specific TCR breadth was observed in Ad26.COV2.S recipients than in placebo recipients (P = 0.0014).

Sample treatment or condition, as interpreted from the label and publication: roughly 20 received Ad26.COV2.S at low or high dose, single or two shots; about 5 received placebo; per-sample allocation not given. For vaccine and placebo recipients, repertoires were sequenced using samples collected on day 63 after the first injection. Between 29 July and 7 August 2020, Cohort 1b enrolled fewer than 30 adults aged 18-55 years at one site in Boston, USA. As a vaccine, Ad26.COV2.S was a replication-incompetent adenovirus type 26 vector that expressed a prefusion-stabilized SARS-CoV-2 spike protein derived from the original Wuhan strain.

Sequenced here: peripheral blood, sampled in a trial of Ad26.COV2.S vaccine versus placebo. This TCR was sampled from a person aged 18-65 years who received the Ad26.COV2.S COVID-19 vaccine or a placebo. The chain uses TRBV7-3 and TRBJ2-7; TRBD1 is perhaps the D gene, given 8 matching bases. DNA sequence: TGTGCCAGCAGCTTATACAGGGGGGGCTACGAGCAGTACTTC. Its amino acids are CASSLYRGGYEQYF.